Each of the 22 T cell receptor beta chains below was sequenced from the same sample in a study of T-cell reconstitution after alpha-beta-depleted transplantation in children. During its preparation, the TCRbeta library received unique molecular identifiers. MiXCR, applied by TCRdb to the PCR reads, yields one record per CDR3 protein. The sample records about half a million distinct CDR3 sequences, roughly an eighth being singletons. Sequenced here: PBMCs from the stem cell graft donor, sampled from the stem cell graft. The receptor source for this set is a human donor who donated a stem cell graft to a child with combined immunodeficiency.

This clonotype was counted only a few times. The gene calls are TRBV27 and TRBJ2-3, with TRBD2 identical over 11 bases. The CDR3 runs to 16 residues. J was trimmed by 2 bases and V by 4 bases; bases with no gene match: 5. Germline V lookup: CDR1 MNHEY, CDR2 SMNVEV (reference sequence). Written as DNA, the CDR3 is TGTGCCAGCAGTTCGGGACTAGCGGACCTCACAGATACGCAGTATTTT. Translated: CASSSGLADLTDTQYF.

The V call is TRBV6-1, the J call TRBJ2-1, with D tentatively TRBD2 (5 bases). This CDR3 is built from 16 residues. V dropped 0 bases and J dropped 8 bases, with 17 bases sitting between them. The germline CDR1 and CDR2 sequences are MNHNS and SASEGT. The CDR3 protein is CASSEALVGVGDEQFF. The CDR3 DNA is TGTGCCAGCAGTGAAGCGCTGGTGGGAGTGGGAGATGAGCAGTTCTTC.

This rearrangement joins TRBV7-8 to TRBJ2-3, with TRBD2 matching over 12 bases. Germline CDR1 SGHVS, CDR2 FQNEAQ. This CDR3 is built from 15 residues. The V and J ends lost 8 bases and 2 bases, in that order; junction bases with no gene match: 5. The DNA of the CDR3 is TGTGCCAGCGAGGCTAGCGGGGGGGTCACAGATACGCAGTATTTT. This codes for CASEASGGVTDTQYF. The variable domain in full, completed from reference TRBV7-8 and TRBJ2-3, reads GAGVSQSPRYKVAKRGQDVALRCDPISGHVSLFWYQQALGQGPEFLTYFQNEAQLDKSGLPSDRFFAERPEGSVSTLKIQRTQQEDSAVYLCASEASGGVTDTQYFGPGTRLTVL.

This clonotype has only a few counts. The chain is built from TRBV7-6 and TRBJ2-2, with D maybe TRBD2 (6 bases). CDR1 and CDR2 from the germline V gene are SGHVS and FNYEAQ. The CDR3 sequence is 14 residues long. The V and J ends lost 5 bases and 5 bases respectively, with 12 bases between them. This CDR3 is CASSPGGDTGELFF. DNA for the CDR3: TGTGCCAGCAGCCCCGGCGGGGATACCGGGGAGCTGTTTTTT.

A few counts support this clonotype. In DNA form, the CDR3 reads TGTGCCAGCAGCTTAGAAGAACAAGCCGCCCGTGAAGCTTTCTTT. Translation: CASSLEEQAAREAFF. The rearrangement links TRBV7-9 to TRBJ1-1; no firm D call. The germline CDR1 and CDR2 sequences are SEHNR and FQNEAQ (reference sequence). Trimming pared 1 base from V and 7 bases from J, leaving 16 bases between. The CDR3 totals 15 residues.

This clonotype was observed at least ten times. The rearrangement links TRBV6-2 or TRBV6-3 to TRBJ2-7, with 12 bases that match TRBD2. Trimming removed 5 bases from V and 5 bases from J; junction bases left unmatched: 10. The CDR3 is 16 residues long. Germline V gene data show CDR1 as MNHEY and CDR2 as SVGEGT. Written as DNA, the CDR3 is TGTGCCAGCAGTCGCCCTAGCGGGAGGGCCGGGGACGAGCAGTACTTC. Translated: CASSRPSGRAGDEQYF.

This clonotype has more than one count but fewer than ten. This chain uses TRBV11-3 with TRBJ2-5; D perhaps matches TRBD2 (6 bases). The germline V gene encodes CDR1 SGHNT and CDR2 YENEEA. This CDR3 has 14 amino acids. V was shortened by 5 bases and J by 2 bases, with 12 bases between the two germline ends. CDR3 amino acids: CASSVRDSQETQYF. The CDR3 nucleotides read TGTGCCAGCAGCGTCCGGGACTCACAAGAGACCCAGTACTTC.

This chain connects TRBV7-2 to TRBJ2-3; TRBD2 agrees at 14 bases. This CDR3 has 16 amino acids. V dropped 5 bases and J dropped 5; count of bases not matched to a gene: 6. CDR1 is SGHTA and CDR2 is FQGNSA in the germline V gene. The chain's CDR3 is CASSPTGTSGRDTQYF. CDR3 nucleotides: TGTGCCAGCAGCCCAACCGGGACTAGCGGGAGAGATACGCAGTATTTT.

The sample holds a few counts of this clonotype. CDR3 amino acids: CSVGGRRYEQYF. CDR3 DNA: TGCAGCGTAGGTGGGAGGCGGTACGAGCAGTACTTC. This chain joins TRBV29-1 and TRBJ2-7, with D perhaps TRBD2 (6 bases). Germline values: CDR1 SQVTM, CDR2 ANQGSEA. The CDR3 length is 12 residues. Between the trimmed V and J ends, which lost 6 bases and 4 bases, there was a span of 13 bases.

This clonotype has at least ten counts. The V and J genes are TRBV28 and TRBJ2-5; D tentatively fits TRBD1 or TRBD2 (7 bases each). Germline V gives CDR1 MDHEN, CDR2 SYDVKM. Trimming stripped 5 bases from V and 5 bases from J, with 30 bases between. This CDR3 region has 19 residues. In DNA, the CDR3 is TGTGCCAGCAGTGTCTCCTGGAGGGGGGGCCAGGGGGATCGGGAGACCCAGTACTTC. Translated, it gives CASSVSWRGGQGDRETQYF.

V usage is TRBV29-1 and J usage is TRBJ2-5, with D possibly TRBD1 on 5 matching bases. CDR1 is SQVTM and CDR2 is ANQGSEA in the germline V gene. The CDR3 is 14 amino acids. Deletions cut 2 bases from V and 5 bases from J, with 15 bases between. In DNA form, the CDR3 reads TGCAGCGTTGAACTTCAGGGTTATTTGGAGACCCAGTACTTC. The encoded protein is CSVELQGYLETQYF.

This clonotype has just a few counts. V is TRBV5-6 and J is TRBJ1-2; TRBD1 might be the D (6 bases). Germline V CDR1 and CDR2: SGHDT, YYEEEE. Trimming shortened V by 1 base and J by 6 bases, and 19 bases separated the two germline ends. This CDR3 comprises 16 residues. The CDR3 DNA reads TGTGCCAGCAGCTTGAGGGGAGCTGGGGGCATGAATGGCTACACCTTC. It specifies CASSLRGAGGMNGYTF.

This clonotype was observed a few times. The rearrangement joins TRBV10-3 to TRBJ2-1, with TRBD2 as a possible D gene (6 bases). This CDR3 contains 16 residues. Trimming pared 0 bases from V and 4 bases from J, leaving 13 bases between. Germline CDR1 is ENHRY and CDR2 is SYGVKD. In DNA, the CDR3 is TGTGCCATCAGTGAGTCGTCGGGAGAGTGGTACAATGAGCAGTTCTTC. Translated: CAISESSGEWYNEQFF.

The chain employs TRBV4-3 and TRBJ2-3; 9 nucleotides match TRBD2. V shed 8 bases, J shed 5 bases, and the junction held 11 bases outside the gene matches. This CDR3 has 15 amino acids. Germline assignment: CDR1 LGHNA and CDR2 YSLEER. The CDR3 sequence is CASPSRREGVDTQYF. CDR3 sequence (DNA): TGCGCCAGCCCTTCGAGGCGGGAGGGGGTAGATACGCAGTATTTT.

This clonotype was observed at least ten times. The genes are TRBV12-3 or TRBV12-4 and TRBJ1-5; no clear D. The germline V and J ends were trimmed by 4 bases and 0 bases, with 4 bases remaining between them. This CDR3 spans 13 amino acids. CDR3 sequence reads: CASSSYSNQPQHF. The CDR3 nucleotides read TGTGCCAGCAGTTCCTATAGCAATCAGCCCCAGCATTTT.

This clonotype was seen ten or more times. The CDR3 spells CASSYVAAEETQYF. CDR3 DNA sequence: TGTGCCAGCAGTTACGTCGCGGCGGAAGAGACCCAGTACTTC. The V gene is TRBV6-2 or TRBV6-3, the J gene TRBJ2-5; D gene uncertain. The CDR3 runs 14 residues. Trimming shortened V by 2 bases and J by 3 bases, and 10 bases separated the two germline ends. The germline gives CDR1 MNHEY, CDR2 SVGEGT.

The gene calls are TRBV6-1 and TRBJ2-3, with D tentatively TRBD1 (5 bases). Germline CDR1 reads MNHNS; CDR2 reads SASEGT. The V end was cut by 5 bases, the J end by 1 base, with 13 bases between. The CDR3 extends over 15 amino acids. CDR3 protein: CASSQQVTGTDTQYF. The CDR3 region has the DNA TGTGCCAGCAGTCAACAGGTCACAGGCACAGATACGCAGTATTTT.

The rearrangement uses TRBV7-2 and TRBJ2-1; 9 nucleotides match TRBD2. V lost 4 bases, J lost 4 bases, and 8 bases stayed unmatched. The CDR3 is 16 amino acids. Germline V gene lookup returns CDR1 SGHTA and CDR2 FQGNSA. CDR3 DNA sequence: TGTGCCAGCAGCTACTTAGCGGGAGAGGGGTACAATGAGCAGTTCTTC. This encodes CASSYLAGEGYNEQFF.

The chain is built from TRBV25-1 and TRBJ2-7; tentatively, D is TRBD2 (5 bases). Germline V gene data show CDR1 as MGHDK and CDR2 as SYGVNS. This CDR3 has 12 amino acids. V shed 2 bases and J shed 7 bases, with 9 bases lying between them. The CDR3 sequence is CASSEPRGEQYF. DNA for the CDR3: TGTGCCAGCAGTGAACCTCGGGGTGAGCAGTACTTC.

This clonotype appeared a few times. CDR3 residues: CASSQSDRVQPQHF. The CDR3, as DNA: TGCGCCAGCAGCCAATCTGACAGGGTTCAGCCCCAGCATTTT. The genes are TRBV4-3 and TRBJ1-5; TRBD1 matches 7 bases. This CDR3 is built from 14 residues. Germline trimming cut 2 bases from V and 6 bases from J; bases unmatched to any gene: 4. The germline gives CDR1 LGHNA, CDR2 YSLEER.

As to this clonotype: This may stem from a read error, because a much larger clone lies one nucleotide away. Since no conserved phenylalanine or tryptophan closes the CDR3, a read error is the likely cause. The chain combines TRBV27 with TRBJ1-2, with D possibly TRBD1 on 6 matching bases. The CDR3 extends over 12 amino acids. Trimming took 2 bases from V and 8 from J, leaving 9 bases between them. Germline CDR1 is MNHEY and CDR2 is SMNVEV (reference sequence). DNA of the CDR3: TGTGCCAGCAGTTTAAGCGGGGGCGGCTACACCTAC. This encodes CASSLSGGGYTY.

The chain joins TRBV7-3 to TRBJ1-1; perhaps TRBD1 as D (5 bases). The CDR3 has 17 amino acids. V was trimmed by 3 bases and J by 5 bases, leaving 22 bases between them. The germline V gene has CDR1 SGHTA and CDR2 FQGTGA. CDR3 amino acids: CASSLEGTGALGTEAFF. Written as DNA, the CDR3 is TGTGCCAGCAGCTTGGAAGGTACCGGGGCCCTGGGGACTGAAGCTTTCTTT.